This TCR beta chain came from a study of shared clonotypes between healthy human individuals. Study-wide background: A donor's plate count was three for CD4 naive and three for CD4 memory; CD8 naive had two and CD8 memory one.

About this clone: Its target is not known.

The method was immunoSEQ multiplex PCR; TCRdb's version includes in-frame clones alone and lacks a portion of them. The sample gives around 2,000,000 clones, roughly 94% of which show up once; approximately 0.13% is in the top ten. Study-wide findings and caveats: The represented genetic and exposure-history diversity was limited by the small number of donors.

This TCR was recovered from a man younger than 30 in good health. Sequenced material: naive CD4+ T cells sorted from blood. The subset here: CD45RA+ positively selected.

The CDR3 region has the DNA TGTGCCAGCAGCTTAGAAAGACGAAGTTCCTACGAGCAGTACTTC. It codes for CASSLERRSSYEQYF. The chain uses TRBV7-9 and TRBJ2-7; D unclear. The V gene's germline CDR1 is SEHNR and CDR2 FQNEAQ (reference sequence). The V gene lost 1 base and the J gene lost 1 base, with 11 bases spanning the gap. This CDR3 region has 15 residues. Filled out from reference TRBV7-9 and TRBJ2-7, the complete variable domain reads DTGVSQNPRHKITKRGQNVTFRCDPISEHNRLYWYRQTLGQGPEFLTYFQNEAQLEKSRLLSDRFSAERPKGSFSTLEIQRTEQGDSAMYLCASSLERRSSYEQYFGPGTRLTVT.